Following are 30 T cell receptor beta chains from one sample sequenced in a study of technical replicates of blood from a handful of donors. Only in-frame clones appear in the TCRdb table, and some are missing; sequencing was by immunoSEQ multiplex PCR. The repertoire holds about 80,000 clones, less than 99% seen once, with approximately 0.2% in the top ten. The specimen sequenced was T cells isolated from PBMCs. The origin of the receptors is a human donor in good health.

The chain joins TRBV9 to TRBJ2-1; 11 bases are a match to TRBD2. V gave up 2 bases and J gave up 6 bases; unmatched junction bases: 4. This CDR3 is built from 15 residues. The V gene's germline CDR1 is SGDLS and CDR2 YYNGEE. DNA of the CDR3: TGTGCCAGCAGCGTTAGCGGGAGGGCCCTCAATGAGCAGTTCTTC. Translated: CASSVSGRALNEQFF.

The chain carries TRBV11-3 and TRBJ2-4, with D perhaps TRBD2 (6 bases). CDR3 length: 13 residues. V dropped 4 bases and J dropped 10 bases, with 14 bases sitting between them. Germline V gives CDR1 SGHNT, CDR2 YENEEA. The CDR3 region has the DNA TGTGCCAGCAGCTATGAGGCCGGAGGGATTCAGTACTTC. Amino acids: CASSYEAGGIQYF.

This sequence joins TRBV9 and TRBJ2-3, with 8 bases lining up with TRBD2. The V segment lost 1 base and the J segment 5 bases; nucleotides outside the gene matches: 6. The CDR3 runs 15 residues. Germline V lookup: CDR1 SGDLS, CDR2 YYNGEE. The CDR3 DNA sequence: TGTGCCAGCAGCGTAATGGTAGCGGGATTAGATACGCAGTATTTT. This codes for CASSVMVAGLDTQYF.

V and J are TRBV10-3 and TRBJ1-2, with 11 bases lining up with TRBD1. This CDR3 has 14 amino acids. The junction had 3 bases not matched to a gene; V was cut back by 3 bases and J by 6 bases. The germline gives CDR1 ENHRY, CDR2 SYGVKD. CDR3 DNA: TGTGCCATCAGTGAAGGGGGACAGGGGGATGGCTACACCTTC. This gives the protein CAISEGGQGDGYTF.

The chain links TRBV6-5 to TRBJ1-4; no clear D. V was cut by 0 bases and J by 10 bases, with 15 bases left in between. In germline, CDR1 is MNHEY, CDR2 SVGAGI. The CDR3 spans 15 residues. Here the CDR3 reads CASSYSTQARAKLFF. The CDR3 bases are TGTGCCAGCAGTTACTCGACGCAGGCGCGGGCAAAACTGTTTTTT.

The V call is TRBV18, the J call TRBJ1-1; D is uncertain. CDR1 and CDR2 from the germline V gene are KGHSH and LQKENI. V was trimmed by 6 bases and J by 0 bases, leaving 8 bases between them. The CDR3 is made up of 13 amino acids. The CDR3 nucleotides are TGTGCCAGCTCCCTAGATGTGAACACTGAAGCTTTCTTT. Protein product: CASSLDVNTEAFF.

The count of this clone is one. CDR3 protein: CASSPGGASRREQFF. The CDR3 nucleotides read TGTGCCAGCAGCCCCGGAGGGGCCTCAAGGAGGGAGCAGTTCTTC. The rearrangement links TRBV9 to TRBJ2-1, with a possible D match to TRBD2 (6 bases). CDR1 and CDR2 from the germline V gene are SGDLS and YYNGEE. The V and J ends lost 4 bases and 10 bases respectively, with 21 bases between them. The CDR3 runs 15 residues.

Here the CDR3 reads CASRQSGTRVDEQYF. The CDR3 bases are TGTGCCAGCAGGCAGTCGGGGACTAGAGTCGACGAGCAGTACTTC. The rearrangement uses TRBV28 and TRBJ2-7; 8 bases fit TRBD2. With 6 bases clipped from V and 5 bases from J, the junction kept 12 bases outside the gene matches. This CDR3 region has 15 residues. Per the germline V gene, CDR1 is MDHEN and CDR2 is SYDVKM.

The V call is TRBV11-3, the J call TRBJ2-3; D remains unclear. The germline V gene encodes CDR1 SGHNT and CDR2 YENEEA. V was pared by 1 base and J by 1 base, with 6 bases between. The CDR3 runs to 14 residues. The CDR3 sequence is CASSLAAGTDTQYF. In DNA, the CDR3 is TGTGCCAGCAGCTTAGCCGCAGGCACAGATACGCAGTATTTT.

This chain uses TRBV7-9 with TRBJ2-7; 10 bases are shared with TRBD2. V shed 2 bases, J shed 7 bases, and the junction held 11 bases outside the gene matches. The CDR3 consists of 16 residues. Germline CDR1 SEHNR, CDR2 FQNEAQ (reference sequence). The CDR3 sequence is CASSLSLAGDLWEQYF. The CDR3, as DNA: TGTGCCAGCAGCTTATCTCTAGCGGGAGATTTGTGGGAGCAGTACTTC.

The CDR3 loop is CASSWKGVWNGYTF. CDR3 sequence (DNA): TGTGCCAGCAGCTGGAAGGGGGTTTGGAATGGCTACACCTTC. The chain employs TRBV7-9 and TRBJ1-2; possible D gene TRBD1, 6 bases. Germline CDR1 is SEHNR and CDR2 is FQNEAQ (reference sequence). The CDR3 covers 14 residues. Trimming removed 4 bases at V and 6 bases at J, with 15 bases between.

The chain links TRBV4-1 to TRBJ1-5; maybe TRBD1 (6 bases). Per the germline V gene, CDR1 is MGHRA and CDR2 is YSYEKL. Between the trimmed V and J ends, which lost 3 bases and 6 bases, there was a span of 12 bases. The CDR3 consists of 14 residues. CDR3 residues: CASSQGTLPQPQHF. CDR3 bases: TGCGCCAGCAGCCAGGGGACACTGCCTCAGCCCCAGCATTTT.

The chain joins TRBV6-6 to TRBJ2-7, with 9 bases lining up with TRBD1. From germline, CDR1 is MNHNY and CDR2 SVGAGI (reference sequence). This CDR3 comprises 14 residues. The V and J ends lost 7 bases and 5 bases, in that order; junction bases with no gene match: 9. The CDR3 DNA sequence: TGTGCCAGCAAGGCCGGGACAGGGTGGGACGAGCAGTACTTC. As protein: CASKAGTGWDEQYF.

This chain uses TRBV5-1 with TRBJ1-2; no clear D gene. V lost 0 bases to trimming and J lost 8 bases, with 8 bases between them. Germline V gene lookup returns CDR1 SGHRS and CDR2 YFSETQ. This CDR3 has 12 amino acids. Written as DNA, the CDR3 is TGCGCCAGCAGCTTGGGGACGGGGGGCTACACCTTC. Protein product: CASSLGTGGYTF. Complete variable domain (other parts from reference TRBV5-1 and TRBJ1-2): KAGVTQTPRYLIKTRGQQVTLSCSPISGHRSVSWYQQTPGQGLQFLFEYFSETQRNKGNFPGRFSGRQFSNSRSEMNVSTLELGDSALYLCASSLGTGGYTFGSGTRLTVV.

The V and J genes are TRBV9 and TRBJ2-6; the D gene is possibly TRBD1 (5 bases). The V end was cut by 2 bases, the J end by 0 bases, with 6 bases between. Germline loops: CDR1 SGDLS, CDR2 YYNGEE. The CDR3 covers 15 residues. This CDR3 reads CASSVTGSGANVLTF. In DNA, the CDR3 is TGTGCCAGCAGCGTCACAGGCTCTGGGGCCAACGTCCTGACTTTC. Full variable domain (outside the CDR3, taken from reference TRBV9 and TRBJ2-6): DSGVTQTPKHLITATGQRVTLRCSPRSGDLSVYWYQQSLDQGLQFLIQYYNGEERAKGNILERFSAQQFPDLHSELNLSSLELGDSALYFCASSVTGSGANVLTFGAGSRLTVL.

Written as DNA, the CDR3 is TGTGCCAGCACCGATGCGGACAGGGGATATCAAGAGACCCAGTACTTC. Protein sequence: CASTDADRGYQETQYF. This chain uses TRBV11-2 with TRBJ2-5; 9 bases map to TRBD1. Trimming removed 7 bases from V and 2 bases from J; junction bases left unmatched: 11. Germline CDR1 reads SGHAT; CDR2 reads FQNNGV. The CDR3 sequence is 16 residues long.

The CDR3, as DNA: TGTGCCAGTAGTCCTCCCGGGACAGGGAACACTGAAGCTTTCTTT. Protein product: CASSPPGTGNTEAFF. The genes are TRBV19 and TRBJ1-1; 8 bases fit TRBD1. The CDR3 consists of 15 residues. With 5 bases clipped from V and 1 base from J, the junction kept 6 bases outside the gene matches. Germline-derived CDR1 and CDR2 are LNHDA and SQIVND (reference sequence).

The chain uses TRBV4-2 and TRBJ2-7, with a weak D call TRBD2 (5 bases). Germline values: CDR1 LGHNA, CDR2 YNFKEQ. V shed 4 bases and J shed 6 bases, with 22 bases lying between them. This CDR3 has 16 amino acids. CDR3 DNA sequence: TGTGCCAGCAGCCGCTCTTATAGCGAGGAGAGCGGCGAGCAGTACTTC. This encodes CASSRSYSEESGEQYF.

This clone has only one observation. This chain connects TRBV28 to TRBJ1-1, with TRBD1 matching over 7 bases. CDR1 and CDR2 (germline): MDHEN, SYDVKM. Germline trimming cut 7 bases from V and 1 base from J; bases unmatched to any gene: 6. The CDR3 sequence is 14 residues long. The CDR3 DNA sequence: TGTGCCAGCATCCCCGGGACAGAGAACACTGAAGCTTTCTTT. It yields the protein CASIPGTENTEAFF.

This chain connects TRBV7-9 to TRBJ1-4; TRBD1 matches 7 bases. CDR1 and CDR2 (germline): SEHNR, FQNEAQ (reference sequence). V was clipped by 2 bases and J by 3 bases; unmatched bases: 3. The CDR3 is 15 amino acids. The CDR3 nucleotides are TGTGCCAGCAGCTTACGACAGGGAGCTAATGAAAAACTGTTTTTT. It codes for CASSLRQGANEKLFF.

The chain employs TRBV7-3 and TRBJ2-5; 7 nucleotides agree with TRBD2. V gave up 5 bases and J gave up 5 bases; unmatched junction bases: 8. The V gene's germline CDR1 is SGHTA and CDR2 FQGTGA. The CDR3 has 14 residues. The CDR3 loop is CASSPDPGGETQYF. DNA of the CDR3: TGTGCCAGCAGCCCAGACCCCGGGGGGGAGACCCAGTACTTC.

This clone was counted a single time. The sample holds other DNA sequences that translate to the same CDR3. The chain combines TRBV9 with TRBJ2-7; TRBD2 is a possible D gene (6 bases). This CDR3 is built from 14 residues. CDR1 SGDLS and CDR2 YYNGEE come from the germline V gene. Trimming removed 3 bases from V and 1 base from J, with 11 bases in between. CDR3 sequence: CASSGRDSSYEQYF. CDR3 in DNA: TGTGCCAGCAGCGGCCGGGACTCTTCCTACGAGCAGTACTTC.

This chain uses TRBV7-3 with TRBJ1-2; 9 positions agree with TRBD1. Germline CDR1 reads SGHTA; CDR2 reads FQGTGA. This CDR3 is built from 14 residues. Trimming cost V 4 bases and J 4 bases; bases outside gene matches: 4. CDR3 sequence reads: CASSSGQGGYGYTF. CDR3 in DNA: TGTGCCAGCAGCTCGGGACAGGGAGGCTATGGCTACACCTTC. Based on the CDR3 plus reference TRBV7-3 and TRBJ1-2, the full variable domain is GAGVSQTPSNKVTEKGKYVELRCDPISGHTALYWYRQSLGQGPEFLIYFQGTGAADDSGLPNDRFFAVRPEGSVSTLKIQRTERGDSAVYLCASSSGQGGYGYTFGSGTRLTVV.

The chain recombines TRBV4-3 with TRBJ2-3; 8 bases fit TRBD1. Unmatched junction bases numbered 22, after V lost 1 base and J lost 4 bases. This CDR3 is built from 21 residues. The germline V gene encodes CDR1 LGHNA and CDR2 YSLEER. The CDR3 protein is CASSQAYPPTVGQGRADTQYF. The CDR3 bases are TGCGCCAGCAGCCAAGCTTATCCTCCCACTGTTGGACAGGGAAGGGCAGATACGCAGTATTTT.

This rearrangement joins TRBV7-2 to TRBJ2-1, with D unresolved. V dropped 9 bases and J dropped 5 bases, with 14 bases sitting between them. CDR3 length equals 13 residues. The germline V gene encodes CDR1 SGHTA and CDR2 FQGNSA. Here the CDR3 DNA reads TGTGCCAGTAGTCTGCTTGTCAACAATGAGCAGTTCTTC. It yields the protein CASSLLVNNEQFF.

The chain uses TRBV5-4 and TRBJ2-6; D perhaps matches TRBD1 (6 bases). The CDR3 extends over 14 amino acids. CDR1 and CDR2 (germline): SGHNT, YYREEE (reference sequence). The V and J ends lost 7 bases and 8 bases respectively, with 16 bases between them. As DNA, the CDR3 is TGTGCCAGCGAGCCCCCGGGACAAACCAACGTCCTGACTTTC. Its protein is CASEPPGQTNVLTF.

This chain links TRBV5-5 with TRBJ2-7; no clear D. CDR1 is SGHKS, CDR2 YYEKEE, per germline (reference sequence). V shed 0 bases and J shed 10 bases, with 8 bases lying between them. The CDR3 covers 11 residues. The CDR3 DNA follows: TGTGCCAGCAGCTTGGAGCTGGTACAGTACTTC. Its protein product is CASSLELVQYF.

The V and J genes are TRBV19 and TRBJ1-5; D gene ambiguous. The CDR3 length is 15 residues. Germline V CDR1 and CDR2: LNHDA, SQIVND (reference sequence). The ends were cut back, 4 bases at V and 3 bases at J, with 13 bases in the middle. In nucleotides, the CDR3 is TGTGCCAGTAGTAGTATGAGAGACAACAATCAGCCCCAGCATTTT. Amino acids: CASSSMRDNNQPQHF.

CDR3 in DNA: TGTGCCAGCAGTGGGGATCGGACAGGGATCTACGAGCAGTACTTC. The encoded protein is CASSGDRTGIYEQYF. The V and J genes are TRBV2 and TRBJ2-7, with 8 positions matching TRBD1. The trim removed 4 bases at V and 3 bases at J, leaving 8 bases unmatched. Germline CDR1 SNHLY, CDR2 FYNNEI. The CDR3 covers 15 residues.

The J gene is TRBJ1-5, the V gene TRBV5-6; 7 positions agree with TRBD1. This CDR3 contains 16 residues. V shed 0 bases, J shed 3 bases, and the junction held 6 bases outside the gene matches. Germline CDR1 reads SGHDT; CDR2 reads YYEEEE. CDR3 nucleotide sequence: TGTGCCAGCAGCTTGGCAATGGGACAGTCCAATCAGCCCCAGCATTTT. Amino acid sequence: CASSLAMGQSNQPQHF.